This note documents a single T cell receptor beta chain sequence. What it binds is not known. The CDR3 runs 15 residues. V lost 6 bases, J lost 0 bases, and 3 bases stayed unmatched. Germline V lookup: CDR1 SNHLY, CDR2 FYNNEI. This sample is drawn from a study of graft-versus-host responses after intestinal transplantation. Overall study: Transplantation in recipients was multivisceral, liver-intestinal, or isolated intestinal.

Clones were sequenced by immunoSEQ multiplex PCR, and TCRdb holds only the in-frame ones, with some missing. The sample shows about 120,000 clones, roughly 93% of them seen only once. General study results and limits: Researchers found GvH clones in recipient marrow, and some showed up first in ileum or blood.

Sequencing was performed on unstimulated CD8+ T cells sorted from spleen or lymph node cells, taken before transplant. The TCR was taken from a human donor who was the organ donor for an intestinal transplant. The rearrangement uses TRBV2 and TRBJ1-5; the match to TRBD1 covers 9 bases. The CDR3 DNA reads TGTGCCAGCAGGGGACAGGGCTATAGCAATCAGCCCCAGCATTTT. Translated, it gives CASRGQGYSNQPQHF. The variable domain in full, completed from reference TRBV2 and TRBJ1-5, reads EPEVTQTPSHQVTQMGQEVILRCVPISNHLYFYWYRQILGQKVEFLVSFYNNEISEKSEIFDDQFSVERPDGSNFTLKIRSTKLEDSAMYFCASRGQGYSNQPQHFGDGTRLSIL.